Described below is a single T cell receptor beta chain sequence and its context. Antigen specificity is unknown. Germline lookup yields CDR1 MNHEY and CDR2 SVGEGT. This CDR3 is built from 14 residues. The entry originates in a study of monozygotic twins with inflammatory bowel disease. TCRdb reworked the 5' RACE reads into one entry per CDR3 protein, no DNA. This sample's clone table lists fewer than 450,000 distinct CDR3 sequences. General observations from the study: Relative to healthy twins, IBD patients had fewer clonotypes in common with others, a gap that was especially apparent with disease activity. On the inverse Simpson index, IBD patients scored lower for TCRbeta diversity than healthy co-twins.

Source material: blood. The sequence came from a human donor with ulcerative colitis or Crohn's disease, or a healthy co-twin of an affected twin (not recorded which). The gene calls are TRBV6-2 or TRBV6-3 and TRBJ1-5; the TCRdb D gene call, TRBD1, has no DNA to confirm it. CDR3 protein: CASSYISRDQPQHF.